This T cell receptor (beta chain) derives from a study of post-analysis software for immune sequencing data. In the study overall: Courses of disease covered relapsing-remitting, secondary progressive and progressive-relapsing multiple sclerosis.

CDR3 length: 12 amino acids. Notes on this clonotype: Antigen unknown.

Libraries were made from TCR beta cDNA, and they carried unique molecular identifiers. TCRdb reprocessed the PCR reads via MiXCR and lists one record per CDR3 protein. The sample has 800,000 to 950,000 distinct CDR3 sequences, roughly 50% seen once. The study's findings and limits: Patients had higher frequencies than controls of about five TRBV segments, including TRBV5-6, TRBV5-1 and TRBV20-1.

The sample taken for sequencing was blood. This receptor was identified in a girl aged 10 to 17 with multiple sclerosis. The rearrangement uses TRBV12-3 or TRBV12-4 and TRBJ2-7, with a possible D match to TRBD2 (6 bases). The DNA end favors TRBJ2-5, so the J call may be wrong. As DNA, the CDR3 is TGTGCCACCTCCGGGGAGGCAGAGACCCAGTACTTC. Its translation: CATSGEAETQYF.